The clone carrying this T cell receptor beta chain showed up many times. As yet, its antigen is unknown. This sample stems from a study of T cells in Graves' hyperthyroidism and ophthalmopathy. Study observations and caveats: From stable hyperthyroidism, ophthalmopathy was separated by a 13 V-J model.

CDR3 size: 16 residues. The V gene lost 0 bases and the J gene lost 4 bases, with 14 bases spanning the gap. CDR1 is SNHLY, CDR2 FYNNEI, per germline. The diagnostic basis comprised clinical symptoms, serum thyroxine and TRAb, thyroid ultrasound and orbital computed tomography. Amplification of TCR beta CDR3 regions was performed using RNA transcripts as template. First-round RT-PCR with HTBI primers amplified the TCR CDR3 region. One entry per CDR3 protein, called by TCRdb with MiXCR from the multiplex PCR reads. Altogether about 480,000 distinct CDR3 sequences are present, roughly an eighth being singletons, with the ten largest covering 15% to 20%.

The chain carries TRBV2 and TRBJ2-3, with D uncertain. The receptor was isolated from a young woman with Graves' hyperthyroidism. The sample was blood. The CDR3 sequence is CASSEALTRPPDTQYF. In nucleotides, the CDR3 is TGTGCCAGCAGTGAAGCGTTAACCCGGCCCCCAGATACGCAGTATTTT.